The present TCR beta chain was sequenced within a study of T cells in localized non-small cell lung cancer. Study results and caveats: Because sequencing included only one region (of the tumor), heterogeneity remains possible. The highest T cell clonality was in uninvolved adjacent lung, above tumor.

CDR1 and CDR2 (germline): MNHGY, SAAAGT. The CDR3 contains 13 residues. With 6 bases removed from V and 2 bases from J, the gap between germline ends came to 11 bases. Produced via immunoSEQ multiplex PCR; TCRdb's table is partial and in-frame only. The profile shows 1,800 or so clones, approximately 30% of them singletons. By share of the sample, this clone is large. Antigen: not known. This TCR was recovered from a woman aged 40-70 years with stage I lung adenocarcinoma. Sequences were derived from lung tumor tissue, sampled before any cancer treatment. The rearrangement links TRBV6-8 to TRBJ2-7; no reliable D call. In DNA form, the CDR3 reads TGTGCCAGCAGGCTCCTCAGCCCCTACGAGCAGTACTTC. Encoded protein: CASRLLSPYEQYF.